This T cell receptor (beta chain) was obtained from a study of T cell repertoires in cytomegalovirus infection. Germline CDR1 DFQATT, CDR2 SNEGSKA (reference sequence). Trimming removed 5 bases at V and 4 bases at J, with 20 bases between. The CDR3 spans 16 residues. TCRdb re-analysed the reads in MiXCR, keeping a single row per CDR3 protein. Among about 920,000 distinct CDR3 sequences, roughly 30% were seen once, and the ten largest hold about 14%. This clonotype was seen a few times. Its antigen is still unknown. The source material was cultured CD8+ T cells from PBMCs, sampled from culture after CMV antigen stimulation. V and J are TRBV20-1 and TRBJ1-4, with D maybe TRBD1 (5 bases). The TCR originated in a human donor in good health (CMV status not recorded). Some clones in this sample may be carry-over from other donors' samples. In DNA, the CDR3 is TGCAGTGCTTTGGGTCGGGGGGGACCTCATAATGAAAAACTGTTTTTT. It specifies CSALGRGGPHNEKLFF.